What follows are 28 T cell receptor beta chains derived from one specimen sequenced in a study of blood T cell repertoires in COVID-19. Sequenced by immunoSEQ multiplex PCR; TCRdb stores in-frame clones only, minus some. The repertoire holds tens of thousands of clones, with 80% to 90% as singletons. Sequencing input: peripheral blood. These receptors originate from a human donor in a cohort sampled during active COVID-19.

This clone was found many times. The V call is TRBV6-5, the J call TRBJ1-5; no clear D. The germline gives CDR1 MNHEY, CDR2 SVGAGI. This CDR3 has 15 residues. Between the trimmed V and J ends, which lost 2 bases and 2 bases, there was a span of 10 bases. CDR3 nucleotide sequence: TGTGCCAGCAGTTACGAAGGGAGGGGCAATCAGCCCCAGCATTTT. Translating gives CASSYEGRGNQPQHF.

CDR3 nucleotide sequence: TGTGCCAGCAGCCCCCGGACTAGCGGGGGGGTGAGTACGCAGTATTTT. Amino acid sequence: CASSPRTSGGVSTQYF. The chain employs TRBV7-2 and TRBJ2-3; 15 nucleotides align to TRBD2. Germline lookup yields CDR1 SGHTA and CDR2 FQGNSA. V shed 5 bases, J shed 8 bases, and the junction held 8 bases outside the gene matches. This CDR3 is built from 16 residues. The variable domain in full, with the rest retrieved from reference TRBV7-2 and TRBJ2-3, is GAGVSQSPSNKVTEKGKDVELRCDPISGHTALYWYRQSLGQGLEFLIYFQGNSAPDKSGLPSDRFSAERTGGSVSTLTIQRTQQEDSAVYLCASSPRTSGGVSTQYFGPGTRLTVL.

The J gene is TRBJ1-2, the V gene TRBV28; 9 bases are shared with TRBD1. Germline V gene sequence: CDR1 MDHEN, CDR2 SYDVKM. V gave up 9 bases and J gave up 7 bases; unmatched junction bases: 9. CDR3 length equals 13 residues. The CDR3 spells CASQTGGRSGYTF. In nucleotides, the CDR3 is TGTGCCAGTCAAACAGGGGGCAGGAGTGGCTACACCTTC.

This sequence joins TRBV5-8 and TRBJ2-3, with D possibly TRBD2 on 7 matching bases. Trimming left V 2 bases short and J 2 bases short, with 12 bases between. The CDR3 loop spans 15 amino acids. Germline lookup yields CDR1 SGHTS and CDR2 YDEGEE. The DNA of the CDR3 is TGTGCCAGCAGCTTCCGAGGGGGGGCCACAGATACGCAGTATTTT. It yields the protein CASSFRGGATDTQYF.

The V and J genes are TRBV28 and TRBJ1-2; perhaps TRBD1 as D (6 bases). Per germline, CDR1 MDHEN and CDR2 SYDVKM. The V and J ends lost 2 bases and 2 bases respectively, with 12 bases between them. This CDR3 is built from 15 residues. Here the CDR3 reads CASSLGGAQNYGYTF. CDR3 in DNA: TGTGCCAGCAGTTTAGGGGGGGCGCAAAACTATGGCTACACCTTC.

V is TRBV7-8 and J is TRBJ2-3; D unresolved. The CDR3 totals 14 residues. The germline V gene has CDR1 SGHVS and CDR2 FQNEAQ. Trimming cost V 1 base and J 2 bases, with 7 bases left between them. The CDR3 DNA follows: TGTGCCAGCAGCTTAGAGATACACACAGATACGCAGTATTTT. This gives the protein CASSLEIHTDTQYF.

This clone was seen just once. Here the CDR3 reads CASSSNQPQHF. The CDR3 DNA reads as TGTGCCAGTTCCAGTAATCAGCCCCAGCATTTT. The chain uses TRBV19 and TRBJ1-5; no clear D. Germline loops: CDR1 LNHDA, CDR2 SQIVND (reference sequence). This CDR3 is built from 11 residues. V was cut by 8 bases and J by 4 bases, with 6 bases left in between.

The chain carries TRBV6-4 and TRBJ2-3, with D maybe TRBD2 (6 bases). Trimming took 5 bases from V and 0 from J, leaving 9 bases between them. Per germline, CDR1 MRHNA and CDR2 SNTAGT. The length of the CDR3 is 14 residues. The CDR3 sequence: CASSREFSTDTQYF. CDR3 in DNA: TGTGCCAGCAGTCGGGAGTTTAGCACAGATACGCAGTATTTT.

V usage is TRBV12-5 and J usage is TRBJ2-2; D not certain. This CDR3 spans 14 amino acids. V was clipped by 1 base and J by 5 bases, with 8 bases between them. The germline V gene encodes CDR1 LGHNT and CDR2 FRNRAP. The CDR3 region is CASGLAQATGELFF. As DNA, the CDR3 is TGTGCTAGTGGTTTGGCTCAGGCAACCGGGGAGCTGTTTTTT.

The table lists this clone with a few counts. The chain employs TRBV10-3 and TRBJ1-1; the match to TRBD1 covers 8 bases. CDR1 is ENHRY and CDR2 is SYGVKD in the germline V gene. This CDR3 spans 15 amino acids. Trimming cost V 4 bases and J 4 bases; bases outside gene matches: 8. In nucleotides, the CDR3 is TGTGCCATCAGTGCCAATGACAGGGGAGGCACTGAAGCTTTCTTT. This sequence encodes CAISANDRGGTEAFF.

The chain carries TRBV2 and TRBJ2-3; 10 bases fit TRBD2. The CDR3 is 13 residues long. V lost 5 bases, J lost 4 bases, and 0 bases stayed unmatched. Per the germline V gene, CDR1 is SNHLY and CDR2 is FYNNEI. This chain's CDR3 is CASSSGGADTQYF. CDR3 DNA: TGTGCCAGCAGTAGCGGGGGGGCAGATACGCAGTATTTT.

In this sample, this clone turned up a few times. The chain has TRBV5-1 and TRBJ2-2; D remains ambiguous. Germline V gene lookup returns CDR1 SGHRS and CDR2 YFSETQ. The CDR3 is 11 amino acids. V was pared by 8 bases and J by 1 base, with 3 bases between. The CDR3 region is CASMNTGELFF. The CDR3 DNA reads TGCGCCAGTATGAACACCGGGGAGCTGTTTTTT. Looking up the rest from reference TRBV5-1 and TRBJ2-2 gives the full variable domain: KAGVTQTPRYLIKTRGQQVTLSCSPISGHRSVSWYQQTPGQGLQFLFEYFSETQRNKGNFPGRFSGRQFSNSRSEMNVSTLELGDSALYLCASMNTGELFFGEGSRLTVL.

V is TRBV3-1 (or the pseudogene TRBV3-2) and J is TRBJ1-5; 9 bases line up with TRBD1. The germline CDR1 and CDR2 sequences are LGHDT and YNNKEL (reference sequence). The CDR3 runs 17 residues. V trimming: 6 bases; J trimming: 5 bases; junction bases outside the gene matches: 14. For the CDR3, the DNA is TGTGCCAGCAGAATAAAGGGACAGGGCATTAAGTATCAGCCCCAGCATTTT. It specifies CASRIKGQGIKYQPQHF.

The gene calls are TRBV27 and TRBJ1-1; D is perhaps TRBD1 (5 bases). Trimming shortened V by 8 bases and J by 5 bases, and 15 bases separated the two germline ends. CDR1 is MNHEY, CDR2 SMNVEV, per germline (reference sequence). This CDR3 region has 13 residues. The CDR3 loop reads CASWKGQRTEAFF. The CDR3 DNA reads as TGTGCCAGCTGGAAGGGGCAGAGGACTGAAGCTTTCTTT.

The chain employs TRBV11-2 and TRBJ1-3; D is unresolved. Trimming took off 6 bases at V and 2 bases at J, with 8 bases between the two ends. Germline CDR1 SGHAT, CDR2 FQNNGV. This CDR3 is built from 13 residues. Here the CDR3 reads CASRLFTGNTIYF. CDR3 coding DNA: TGTGCCAGCAGACTTTTTACTGGAAACACCATATATTTT.

CDR3: CASSSYSYEQYF. For the CDR3, the DNA is TGTGCCAGCAGCTCGTATAGCTACGAGCAGTACTTC. The gene calls are TRBV7-2 and TRBJ2-7; D gene uncertain. V was trimmed by 4 bases and J by 3 bases, leaving 7 bases between them. CDR1 and CDR2 (germline): SGHTA, FQGNSA. The CDR3 length is 12 residues.

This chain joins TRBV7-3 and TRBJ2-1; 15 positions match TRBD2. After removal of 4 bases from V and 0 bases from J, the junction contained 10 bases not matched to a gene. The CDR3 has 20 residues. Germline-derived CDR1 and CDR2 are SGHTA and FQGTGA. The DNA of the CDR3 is TGTGCCAGCAGCTCCACCGGGACTAGCGGGGGGTCCCGCTCCTACAATGAGCAGTTCTTC. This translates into CASSSTGTSGGSRSYNEQFF.

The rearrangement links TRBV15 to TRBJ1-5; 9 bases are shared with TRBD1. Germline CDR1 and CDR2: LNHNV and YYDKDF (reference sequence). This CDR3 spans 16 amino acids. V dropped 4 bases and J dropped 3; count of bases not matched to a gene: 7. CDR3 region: CATSNTGTGYNQPQHF. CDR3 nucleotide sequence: TGTGCCACCAGCAACACCGGGACAGGGTACAATCAGCCCCAGCATTTT. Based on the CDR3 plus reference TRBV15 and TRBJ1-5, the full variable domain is DAMVIQNPRYQVTQFGKPVTLSCSQTLNHNVMYWYQQKSSQAPKLLFHYYDKDFNNEADTPDNFQSRRPNTSFCFLDIRSPGLGDTAMYLCATSNTGTGYNQPQHFGDGTRLSIL.

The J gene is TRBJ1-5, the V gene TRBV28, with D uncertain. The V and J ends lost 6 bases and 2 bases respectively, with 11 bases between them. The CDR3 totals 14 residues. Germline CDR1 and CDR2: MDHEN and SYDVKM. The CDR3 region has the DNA TGTGCCAGCAGCCTAGCTTGGGGCAATCAGCCCCAGCATTTT. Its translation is CASSLAWGNQPQHF.

The CDR3 sequence: CASSVLKETQYF. CDR3 coding DNA: TGTGCCAGCAGTGTACTAAAAGAGACCCAGTACTTC. V and J are TRBV2 and TRBJ2-5; D uncertain. The germline V gene has CDR1 SNHLY and CDR2 FYNNEI. The CDR3 sequence is 12 residues long. V was trimmed by 4 bases and J by 3 bases, leaving 6 bases between them. The full variable domain, with the rest looked up from reference TRBV2 and TRBJ2-5, is EPEVTQTPSHQVTQMGQEVILRCVPISNHLYFYWYRQILGQKVEFLVSFYNNEISEKSEIFDDQFSVERPDGSNFTLKIRSTKLEDSAMYFCASSVLKETQYFGPGTRLLVL.

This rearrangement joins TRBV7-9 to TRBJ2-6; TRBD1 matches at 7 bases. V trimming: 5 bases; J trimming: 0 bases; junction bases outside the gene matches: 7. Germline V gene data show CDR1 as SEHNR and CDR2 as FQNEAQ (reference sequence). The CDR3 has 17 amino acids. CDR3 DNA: TGTGCCAGCAGCCTGACAGGGAGCAGCTCTGGGGCCAACGTCCTGACTTTC. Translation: CASSLTGSSSGANVLTF.

In nucleotides, the CDR3 is TGCGCCAGCAGCGCCGGGGGGGCCCCCTACAATGAGCAGTTCTTC. Encoded protein: CASSAGGAPYNEQFF. V gene TRBV5-1 combines with J gene TRBJ2-1; TRBD2 matches at 8 bases. This CDR3 region has 15 residues. In germline, CDR1 is SGHRS, CDR2 YFSETQ. Trimming at V came to 4 bases and at J to 2 bases, leaving 5 bases not matched to a gene.

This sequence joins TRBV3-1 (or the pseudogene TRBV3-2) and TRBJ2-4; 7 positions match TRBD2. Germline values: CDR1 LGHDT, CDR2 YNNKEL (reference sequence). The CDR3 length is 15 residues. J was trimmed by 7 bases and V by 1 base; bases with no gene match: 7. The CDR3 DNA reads TGTGCCAGCAGCCAAGGCCGGGGAGGGTCTAACATTCAGTACTTC. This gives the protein CASSQGRGGSNIQYF.

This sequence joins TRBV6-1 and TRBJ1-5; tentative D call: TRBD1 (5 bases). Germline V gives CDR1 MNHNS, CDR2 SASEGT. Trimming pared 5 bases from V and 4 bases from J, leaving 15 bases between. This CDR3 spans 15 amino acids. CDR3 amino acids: CASSRTGLSNQPQHF. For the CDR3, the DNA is TGTGCCAGCAGTCGTACAGGTCTGAGTAATCAGCCCCAGCATTTT.

CDR3 sequence reads: CASSLSDRGNSPLHF. CDR3 in DNA: TGTGCCAGCAGCCTGAGCGACAGGGGTAATTCACCCCTCCACTTT. The V gene is TRBV2, the J gene TRBJ1-6; TRBD1 matches 8 bases. The CDR3 sequence is 15 residues long. V dropped 6 bases and J dropped 6; count of bases not matched to a gene: 7. In germline, CDR1 is SNHLY, CDR2 FYNNEI.

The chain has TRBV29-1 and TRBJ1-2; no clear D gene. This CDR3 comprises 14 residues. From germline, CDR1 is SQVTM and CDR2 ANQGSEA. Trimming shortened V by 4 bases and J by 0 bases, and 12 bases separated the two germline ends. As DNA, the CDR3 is TGCAGCGTTGCGGTTTCGAATACTAACTATGGCTACACCTTC. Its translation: CSVAVSNTNYGYTF.

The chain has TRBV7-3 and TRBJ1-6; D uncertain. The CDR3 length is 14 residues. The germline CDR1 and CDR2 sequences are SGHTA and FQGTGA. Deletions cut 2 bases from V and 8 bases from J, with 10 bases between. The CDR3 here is CASSLSGKDSPLHF. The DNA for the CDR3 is TGTGCCAGCAGCTTATCCGGGAAGGATTCACCCCTCCACTTT. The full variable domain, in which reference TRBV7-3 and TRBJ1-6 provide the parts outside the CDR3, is GAGVSQTPSNKVTEKGKYVELRCDPISGHTALYWYRQSLGQGPEFLIYFQGTGAADDSGLPNDRFFAVRPEGSVSTLKIQRTERGDSAVYLCASSLSGKDSPLHFGNGTRLTVT.

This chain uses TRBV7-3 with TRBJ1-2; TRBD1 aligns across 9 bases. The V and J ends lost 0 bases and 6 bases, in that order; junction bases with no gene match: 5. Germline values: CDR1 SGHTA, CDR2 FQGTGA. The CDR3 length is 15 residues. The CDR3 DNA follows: TGTGCCAGCAGCTTAACCGGGACAGGGTCAGATGGCTACACCTTC. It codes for CASSLTGTGSDGYTF.